The sequence of this T cell receptor (beta chain) was determined in a study of blood T cell repertoires in COVID-19. The CDR3 is 15 amino acids. Germline CDR1 reads SGHTA; CDR2 reads FQGNSA. Trimming left V 7 bases short and J 4 bases short, with 19 bases between. The authors' processing: Reference gene primer amplification in the assay estimated nucleated cell counts. TCRdb's copy holds only in-frame clones and misses some; the assay was immunoSEQ multiplex PCR. The V and J calls and clone size come from that table; D and trimming were worked out from the DNA. The profile covers approximately 180,000 clones, with almost 80% appearing a single time and about 18% taken by the ten largest.

This rearrangement joins TRBV7-2 to TRBJ1-1; D may be TRBD1 (6 bases). The sequence came from a woman in her fifties or sixties who had recovered from COVID-19. Material for sequencing was PBMCs or T cells enriched from blood (not recorded which). For the CDR3, the DNA is TGTGCCAGCACCCTGAACAGGGTAGGGATCACTGAAGCTTTCTTT. This codes for CASTLNRVGITEAFF.